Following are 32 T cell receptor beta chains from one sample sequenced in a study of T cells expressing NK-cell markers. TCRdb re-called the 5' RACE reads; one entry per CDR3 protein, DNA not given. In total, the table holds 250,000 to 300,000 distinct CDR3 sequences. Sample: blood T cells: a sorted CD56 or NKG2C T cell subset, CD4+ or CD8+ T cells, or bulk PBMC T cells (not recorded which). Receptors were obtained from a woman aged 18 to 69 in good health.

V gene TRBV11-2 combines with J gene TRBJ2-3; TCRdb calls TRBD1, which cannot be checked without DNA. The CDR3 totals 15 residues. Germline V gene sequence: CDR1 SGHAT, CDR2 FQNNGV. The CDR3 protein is CASSLMGGNEDTQYF.

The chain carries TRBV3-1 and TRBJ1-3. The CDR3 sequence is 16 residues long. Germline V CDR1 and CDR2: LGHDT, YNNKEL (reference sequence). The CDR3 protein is CASSQDMGFPGNTIYF.

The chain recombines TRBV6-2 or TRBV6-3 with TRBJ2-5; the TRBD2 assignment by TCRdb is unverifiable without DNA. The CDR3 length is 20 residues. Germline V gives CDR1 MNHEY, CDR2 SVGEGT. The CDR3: CASSYFFRGAALAGGETQYF.

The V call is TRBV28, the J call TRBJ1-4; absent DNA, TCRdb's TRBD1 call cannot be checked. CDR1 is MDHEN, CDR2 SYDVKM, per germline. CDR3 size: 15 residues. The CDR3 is CASSLGGRANEKLFF.

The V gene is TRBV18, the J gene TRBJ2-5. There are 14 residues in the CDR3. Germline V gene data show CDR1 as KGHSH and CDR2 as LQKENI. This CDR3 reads CASSPLDLRETQYF.

The CDR3 spells CSARRRGGTDTQYF. The V and J genes are TRBV20-1 and TRBJ2-3; the D gene TCRdb calls, TRBD1, cannot be checked with no DNA. This CDR3 region has 14 residues. Germline values: CDR1 DFQATT, CDR2 SNEGSKA (reference sequence).

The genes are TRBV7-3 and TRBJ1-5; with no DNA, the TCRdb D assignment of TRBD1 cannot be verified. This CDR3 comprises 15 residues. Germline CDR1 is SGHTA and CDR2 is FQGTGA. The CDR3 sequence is CASSRVGQGYQPQHF.

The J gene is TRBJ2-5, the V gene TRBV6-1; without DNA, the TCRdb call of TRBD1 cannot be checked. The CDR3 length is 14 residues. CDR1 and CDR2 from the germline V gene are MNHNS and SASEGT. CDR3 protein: CASRAHRVRETQYF.

CDR3 amino acids: CASSYYSEYGYTF. The V call is TRBV6-2 or TRBV6-3, the J call TRBJ1-2. From germline, CDR1 is MNHEY and CDR2 SVGEGT. The CDR3 extends over 13 amino acids.

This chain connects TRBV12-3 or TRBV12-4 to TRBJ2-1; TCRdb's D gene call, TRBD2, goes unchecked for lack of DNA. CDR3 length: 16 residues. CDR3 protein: CASSSSSSGTYNEQFF.

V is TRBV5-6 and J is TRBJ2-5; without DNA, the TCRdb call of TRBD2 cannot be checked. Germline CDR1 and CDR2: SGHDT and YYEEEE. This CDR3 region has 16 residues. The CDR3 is CASRSLGLVSQETQYF.

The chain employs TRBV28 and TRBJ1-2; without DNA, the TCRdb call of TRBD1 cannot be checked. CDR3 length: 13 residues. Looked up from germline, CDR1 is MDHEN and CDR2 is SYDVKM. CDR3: CASGYLWGDGYTF.

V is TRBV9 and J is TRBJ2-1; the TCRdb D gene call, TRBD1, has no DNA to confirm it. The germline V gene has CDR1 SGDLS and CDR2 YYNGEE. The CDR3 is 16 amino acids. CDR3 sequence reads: CASSVGGHLNNNEQFF.

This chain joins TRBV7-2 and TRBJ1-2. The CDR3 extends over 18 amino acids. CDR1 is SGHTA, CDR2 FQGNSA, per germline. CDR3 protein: CASSLARGLKMTNYGYTF.

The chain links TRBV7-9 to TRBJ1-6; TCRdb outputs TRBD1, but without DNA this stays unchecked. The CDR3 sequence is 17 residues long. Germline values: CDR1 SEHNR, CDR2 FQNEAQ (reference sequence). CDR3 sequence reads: CASSLGGAYSYNSPLHF.

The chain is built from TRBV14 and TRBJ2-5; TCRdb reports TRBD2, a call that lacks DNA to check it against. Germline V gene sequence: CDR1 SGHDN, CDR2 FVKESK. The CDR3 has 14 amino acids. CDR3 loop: CASSQILPTETQYF.

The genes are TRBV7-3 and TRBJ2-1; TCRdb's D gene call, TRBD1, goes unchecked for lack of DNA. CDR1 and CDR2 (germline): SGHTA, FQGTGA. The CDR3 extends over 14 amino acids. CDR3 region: CASMGTGVKNEQFF. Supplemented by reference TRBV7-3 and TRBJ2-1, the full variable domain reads GAGVSQTPSNKVTEKGKYVELRCDPISGHTALYWYRQSLGQGPEFLIYFQGTGAADDSGLPNDRFFAVRPEGSVSTLKIQRTERGDSAVYLCASMGTGVKNEQFFGPGTRLTVL.

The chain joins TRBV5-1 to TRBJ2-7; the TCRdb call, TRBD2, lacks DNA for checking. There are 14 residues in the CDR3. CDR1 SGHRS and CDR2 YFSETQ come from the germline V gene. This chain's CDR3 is CASSLSSASAEQYF.

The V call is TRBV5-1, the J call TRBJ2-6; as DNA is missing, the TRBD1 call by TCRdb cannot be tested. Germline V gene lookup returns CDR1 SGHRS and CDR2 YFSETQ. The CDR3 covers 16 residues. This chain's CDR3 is CASSQGQISGANVLTF.

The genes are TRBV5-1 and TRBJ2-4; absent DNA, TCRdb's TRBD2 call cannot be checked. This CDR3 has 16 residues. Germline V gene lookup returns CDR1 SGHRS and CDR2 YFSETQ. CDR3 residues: CASSLGIWRDRNIQYF.

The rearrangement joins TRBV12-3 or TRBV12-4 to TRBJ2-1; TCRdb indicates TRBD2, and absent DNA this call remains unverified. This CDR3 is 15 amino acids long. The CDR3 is CASSTVALGYNEQFF.

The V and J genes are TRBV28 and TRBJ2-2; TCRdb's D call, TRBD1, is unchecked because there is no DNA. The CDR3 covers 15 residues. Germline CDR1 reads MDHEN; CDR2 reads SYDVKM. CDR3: CASSAPGDRAGELFF.

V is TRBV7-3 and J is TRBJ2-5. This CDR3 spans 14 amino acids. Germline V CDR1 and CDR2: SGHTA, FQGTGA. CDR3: CASSLNSLQVTQYF. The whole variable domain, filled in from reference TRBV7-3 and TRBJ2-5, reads GAGVSQTPSNKVTEKGKYVELRCDPISGHTALYWYRQSLGQGPEFLIYFQGTGAADDSGLPNDRFFAVRPEGSVSTLKIQRTERGDSAVYLCASSLNSLQVTQYFGPGTRLLVL.

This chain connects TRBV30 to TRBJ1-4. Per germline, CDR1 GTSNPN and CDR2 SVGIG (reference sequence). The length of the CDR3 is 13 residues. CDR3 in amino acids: CAWSPSLNEKLFF.

CDR3 region: CSARLDPNEQFF. The rearrangement uses TRBV20-1 and TRBJ2-1. CDR3 size: 12 residues. Germline V gene sequence: CDR1 DFQATT, CDR2 SNEGSKA (reference sequence).

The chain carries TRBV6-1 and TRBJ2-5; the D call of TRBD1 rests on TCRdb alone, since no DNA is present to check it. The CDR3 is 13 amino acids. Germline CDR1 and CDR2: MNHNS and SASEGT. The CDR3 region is CASSGDRAETQYF.

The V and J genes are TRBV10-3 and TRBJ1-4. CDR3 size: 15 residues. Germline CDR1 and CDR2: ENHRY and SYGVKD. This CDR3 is CAISVTGATNEKLFF.

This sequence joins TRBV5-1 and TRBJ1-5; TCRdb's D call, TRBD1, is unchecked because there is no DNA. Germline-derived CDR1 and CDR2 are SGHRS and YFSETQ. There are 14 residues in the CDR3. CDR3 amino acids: CASSLGDGNQPQHF.

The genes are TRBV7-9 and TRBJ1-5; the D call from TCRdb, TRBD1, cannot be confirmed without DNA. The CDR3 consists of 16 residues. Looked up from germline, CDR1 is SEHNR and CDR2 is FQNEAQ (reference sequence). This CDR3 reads CASSPFSGGGNQPQHF.

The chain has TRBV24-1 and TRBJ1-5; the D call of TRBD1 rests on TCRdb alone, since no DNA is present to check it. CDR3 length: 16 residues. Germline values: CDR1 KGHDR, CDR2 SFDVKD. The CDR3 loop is CATSDGSGVGNQPQHF.

CDR3 sequence: CSARGNQGYNEQFF. This chain links TRBV20-1 with TRBJ2-1; TCRdb's D call, TRBD1, is unchecked because there is no DNA. The CDR3 has 14 residues. Germline V gives CDR1 DFQATT, CDR2 SNEGSKA (reference sequence).

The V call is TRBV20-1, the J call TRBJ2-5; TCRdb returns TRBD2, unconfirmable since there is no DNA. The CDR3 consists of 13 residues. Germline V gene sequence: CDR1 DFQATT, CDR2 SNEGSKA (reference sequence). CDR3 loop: CSAPRTSEETQYF.